This T cell receptor (beta chain) was obtained from a study of T cell responses to AZD1222 COVID-19 vaccine. The table came from immunoSEQ multiplex PCR; TCRdb's copy has only in-frame clones and leaves some out. The sample yields about 100,000 clones, 87% seen once. The CDR3 sequence is 12 residues long. The germline CDR1 and CDR2 sequences are SGDLS and YYNGEE. Trimming left V 0 bases short and J 13 bases short, with 13 bases between. The chain employs TRBV9 and TRBJ1-2; possible D gene TRBD1, 5 bases. The input for sequencing was peripheral blood, taken on day 0 of AZD1222 vaccination. This sequence originates from an adult in good health. The CDR3 loop is CASSVVGRDPTF. CDR3 DNA sequence: TGTGCCAGCAGCGTAGTAGGTCGGGACCCCACCTTC.